This T cell receptor (beta chain) was documented in a study of cytomegalovirus exposure and HLA in healthy donors. Every donor was a healthy person donating bone marrow. The CDR3 consists of 16 residues. Per the germline V gene, CDR1 is SSHAT and CDR2 is FNYEAQ (reference sequence). J was trimmed by 2 bases and V by 5 bases; bases with no gene match: 6. Primers included in the PCR were 60 Vbeta and 13 Jbeta primers. The protocol was immunoSEQ multiplex PCR, while the TCRdb copy is restricted to in-frame clones and leaves out a portion. The data contain about 140,000 clones, about 86% of them singletons. Study-wide findings and caveats: Earlier analysis looked at TCR beta V segments, and most were productive about 90% or about 30% of the time. In all likelihood, a cluster of highly shared sequence variants was a sequencing artifact.

Concerning this clone: What it recognizes is unknown.

The TCR originated in a middle-aged man in good health and CMV-seropositive. The V and J genes are TRBV7-7 and TRBJ2-3; 11 bases map to TRBD2. The specimen was PBMCs. The CDR3 nucleotides are TGTGCCAGCAGCCCGCTAGCGGGGGGAGTCACAGATACGCAGTATTTT. Its translation: CASSPLAGGVTDTQYF. The entire variable domain, with the rest obtained from reference TRBV7-7 and TRBJ2-3, is as follows: GAGVSQSPRYKVTKRGQDVTLRCDPISSHATLYWYQQALGQGPEFLTYFNYEAQPDKSGLPSDRFSAERPEGSISTLTIQRTEQRDSAMYRCASSPLAGGVTDTQYFGPGTRLTVL.